This T cell receptor (beta chain) came from a study of T cells in Graves' hyperthyroidism and ophthalmopathy. The CDR3 has 10 residues. Germline CDR1 SGHAT, CDR2 FQDESV (reference sequence). V gave up 3 bases and J gave up 9 bases, with 3 bases separating them. This clonotype was observed many times. Amplification of TCR beta CDR3 regions used RNA as the template. With the HTBI primer set, the TCR CDR3 went through a first round of RT-PCR. From the multiplex PCR reads, TCRdb called clonotypes with MiXCR, one entry per CDR3 protein. The table includes approximately 400,000 distinct CDR3 sequences, approximately 14% detected once.

The sample comprised blood. This receptor was identified in a woman younger than 30 with Graves' hyperthyroidism. The J gene is TRBJ2-1, the V gene TRBV11-1; D is undetermined. DNA of the CDR3: TGTGCCAGCAGCTTTGCTGAGCAGTTCTTC. Residues: CASSFAEQFF.